The 27 T cell receptor beta chains in this list originate from one sample, sequenced in a study of shared clonotypes between healthy human individuals. Generated by immunoSEQ multiplex PCR, the TCRdb table keeps only in-frame clones and is missing some. Here the sample spans about 460,000 clones, roughly four fifths being singletons. What was sequenced was PBMCs. Receptor source: a woman aged 40 to 50 in good health. Some clones in this sample may be carry-over from other donors' samples.

The chain combines TRBV29-1 with TRBJ2-1, with 10 bases aligning to TRBD2. This CDR3 region has 13 residues. Germline lookup yields CDR1 SQVTM and CDR2 ANQGSEA. Germline trimming cut 8 bases from V and 4 bases from J; bases unmatched to any gene: 5. CDR3 loop: CSQRTSGYNEQFF. As DNA, the CDR3 is TGCAGCCAGCGGACTAGCGGATACAATGAGCAGTTCTTC.

The V call is TRBV7-8, the J call TRBJ2-5, with 7 positions matching TRBD2. Germline values: CDR1 SGHVS, CDR2 FQNEAQ. This CDR3 contains 15 residues. The junction had 6 bases not matched to a gene; V was cut back by 1 base and J by 4 bases. CDR3 DNA sequence: TGTGCCAGCAGCTTAGGCGCGGGAGTGGGAGAGACCCAGTACTTC. It translates to CASSLGAGVGETQYF.

Comment on this clone: It differs at one base from a far larger clone, so likely a read error. The chain employs TRBV2 and TRBJ1-4, with TRBD1 matching 7 bases. Looked up from germline, CDR1 is SNHLY and CDR2 is FYNNEI. This CDR3 has 12 residues. CDR3 sequence reads: CASISTGEKLSF. CDR3 sequence (DNA): TGTGCCAGCATCTCAACAGGGGAAAAACTGTCTTTT.

In the case of this clone: Other DNA sequences in the same sample also yield this CDR3. This chain uses TRBV6-5 with TRBJ1-2, with D possibly being TRBD1 (6 bases). Germline CDR1 is MNHEY and CDR2 is SVGAGI. CDR3 length: 13 amino acids. Trimming took 8 bases from V and 3 from J, leaving 13 bases between them. The CDR3 here is CASRRGADYGYTF. The CDR3 nucleotides are TGTGCCAGCCGGAGGGGGGCGGACTATGGCTACACCTTC.

The chain recombines TRBV11-2 with TRBJ2-1; weak D call: TRBD2 (5 bases). V lost 3 bases and J 7 bases, leaving 13 bases between the germline ends. The CDR3 is 14 residues long. Per germline, CDR1 SGHAT and CDR2 FQNNGV. As DNA, the CDR3 is TGTGCCAGCAGCTTTATAGGGAGTAGGAATGAGCAGTTCTTC. It specifies CASSFIGSRNEQFF.

This chain uses TRBV10-3 with TRBJ1-5; possible D gene TRBD1, 6 bases. The CDR3 sequence is 13 residues long. Trimming removed 6 bases from V and 5 bases from J, with 11 bases in between. Germline CDR1 ENHRY, CDR2 SYGVKD. The CDR3 DNA reads as TGTGCCATCAGCCGGGACAATGATCAGCCCCAGCATTTT. Amino acid sequence: CAISRDNDQPQHF.

This chain joins TRBV14 and TRBJ2-1, with D tentatively TRBD1 (7 bases). The CDR3 is 13 amino acids. V lost 4 bases to trimming and J lost 10 bases, with 14 bases between them. CDR1 SGHDN and CDR2 FVKESK come from the germline V gene. The CDR3 sequence is CASSRDREEEQFF. CDR3 bases: TGTGCCAGCAGCCGAGACAGGGAGGAGGAGCAGTTCTTC.

This clone was observed a handful of times. The V and J genes are TRBV7-6 and TRBJ2-5; 8 nucleotides match TRBD2. The germline gives CDR1 SGHVS, CDR2 FNYEAQ. This CDR3 has 16 amino acids. V dropped 0 bases and J dropped 5; count of bases not matched to a gene: 8. CDR3 DNA sequence: TGTGCCAGCAGCTTAGCGCGGGAGGCTCCGGGGGAGACCCAGTACTTC. Encoded protein: CASSLAREAPGETQYF.

This clone was seen a few times. This chain links TRBV4-1 with TRBJ2-5, with D unclear. This CDR3 is built from 12 residues. Per germline, CDR1 MGHRA and CDR2 YSYEKL. The V gene lost 4 bases and the J gene lost 4 bases, with 7 bases spanning the gap. CDR3 DNA: TGCGCCAGCAGCCGGGTTGGAGAGACCCAGTACTTC. This translates into CASSRVGETQYF.

The genes are TRBV4-3 and TRBJ1-4; D unclear. CDR1 and CDR2 from the germline V gene are LGHNA and YSLEER. The V end lost 3 bases, the J end lost 3 bases, and 11 bases lay between the germline ends. The CDR3 sequence is 15 residues long. The CDR3 sequence: CASSHDGLANEKLFF. The CDR3 DNA is TGCGCCAGCAGCCATGACGGGTTGGCTAATGAAAAACTGTTTTTT.

The chain is built from TRBV28 and TRBJ2-3, with 12 bases aligning to TRBD2. Unmatched junction bases numbered 11, after V lost 4 bases and J lost 0 bases. The CDR3 runs to 19 residues. CDR1 is MDHEN and CDR2 is SYDVKM in the germline V gene. The CDR3 spells CASSSPVGLAGLSTDTQYF. CDR3 coding DNA: TGTGCCAGCAGTTCCCCGGTGGGACTAGCGGGTCTCAGCACAGATACGCAGTATTTT.

The chain uses TRBV6-4 and TRBJ1-1; TRBD1 is a possible D gene (5 bases). V gave up 6 bases and J gave up 2 bases, with 10 bases separating them. Germline values: CDR1 MRHNA, CDR2 SNTAGT. This CDR3 has 13 amino acids. The CDR3 sequence is CASSATVNTEAFF. The CDR3 nucleotides read TGTGCCAGCAGCGCGACAGTAAACACTGAAGCTTTCTTT.

This sequence joins TRBV11-2 and TRBJ2-1, with D tentatively TRBD1 (5 bases). The germline V and J ends were trimmed by 0 bases and 9 bases, with 15 bases remaining between them. CDR3 length equals 15 residues. Germline CDR1 SGHAT, CDR2 FQNNGV. CDR3 in amino acids: CASSLDFVQGGEQFF. DNA for the CDR3: TGTGCCAGCAGCTTAGATTTTGTCCAGGGCGGTGAGCAGTTCTTC.

About this clone: Other nucleotide sequences in the sample specify the same CDR3. The rearrangement uses TRBV5-6 and TRBJ2-5; D uncertain. Germline CDR1 reads SGHDT; CDR2 reads YYEEEE. This CDR3 is built from 12 residues. Trimming left V 4 bases short and J 0 bases short, with 4 bases between. The CDR3 coding sequence is TGTGCCAGCAGCCTAAACCAAGAGACCCAGTACTTC. Translating gives CASSLNQETQYF.

Concerning this clone itself: A read error likely explains this, since a far larger clone differs by one base. The chain employs TRBV30 and TRBJ2-7, with D possibly TRBD2 on 6 matching bases. Trimming took off 4 bases at V and 8 bases at J, with 15 bases between the two ends. Germline CDR1 GTSNPN, CDR2 SVGIG (reference sequence). This CDR3 is 12 amino acids long. CDR3 DNA sequence: TGTGCCTGGAACCTCCTGGGGGGAAAGCAGTACTTC. Amino acids: CAWNLLGGKQYF.

This chain joins TRBV6-5 and TRBJ2-4; D might be TRBD2 (7 bases). This CDR3 contains 16 residues. Germline V lookup: CDR1 MNHEY, CDR2 SVGAGI. The V end lost 0 bases, the J end lost 3 bases, and 12 bases lay between the germline ends. In DNA, the CDR3 is TGTGCCAGCAGTTACTCCCGGGGGGCGGGCAAAAACATTCAGTACTTC. Translating it yields CASSYSRGAGKNIQYF.

This clone was counted a few times. CDR3 nucleotides: TGTGCCAGCAGCTTAACGCGGGAGGCCTACAATGAGCAGTTCTTC. Translated: CASSLTREAYNEQFF. The chain joins TRBV7-3 to TRBJ2-1; 8 bases fit TRBD2. The germline V gene has CDR1 SGHTA and CDR2 FQGTGA. The V segment lost 0 bases and the J segment 2 bases; nucleotides outside the gene matches: 0. CDR3 length: 15 residues.

The chain joins TRBV25-1 to TRBJ1-2; D remains ambiguous. The CDR3 is made up of 15 amino acids. V lost 2 bases, J lost 4 bases, and 14 bases lay in between. The germline CDR1 and CDR2 sequences are MGHDK and SYGVNS. CDR3 sequence reads: CASSEGVGGSYGYTF. The DNA for the CDR3 is TGTGCCAGCAGTGAAGGGGTAGGAGGGAGCTATGGCTACACCTTC.

This clone was counted many times. Other DNA sequences in this specimen translate into the identical CDR3. J is TRBJ1-5 and V is TRBV30; weak D call: TRBD1 (5 bases). V was pared by 2 bases and J by 2 bases, with 10 bases between. The CDR3 runs 14 residues. From germline, CDR1 is GTSNPN and CDR2 SVGIG (reference sequence). CDR3 loop: CAWSIDSGNQPQHF. CDR3 sequence (DNA): TGTGCCTGGAGTATCGACAGTGGCAATCAGCCCCAGCATTTT.

As for this clone: A much larger clone differs from this one at a single base, so this may be a read error. Other nucleotide sequences in the sample specify the same CDR3. The chain combines TRBV7-6 with TRBJ2-5; the match to TRBD2 covers 10 bases. The CDR3 length is 13 residues. Germline loops: CDR1 SGHVS, CDR2 FNYEAQ. CDR3 nucleotide sequence: TGTGCCAGCAGCCAAAGCGGGAGGGAGACTCAGTACTTC. Its protein product is CASSQSGRETQYF.

Concerning this clone itself: A far larger clone is just one base off, so this is likely a read error. The chain couples TRBV9 to TRBJ1-2; 7 bases align to TRBD1. V gave up 5 bases and J gave up 8 bases; unmatched junction bases: 9. The CDR3 totals 13 residues. CDR1 and CDR2 (germline): SGDLS, YYNGEE. The CDR3 region has the DNA TGTGCCAGCAGACCTCAGACAGGGCAAGGCTACACCTTC. It translates to CASRPQTGQGYTF. The full variable domain, in which reference TRBV9 and TRBJ1-2 provide the parts outside the CDR3, is DSGVTQTPKHLITATGQRVTLRCSPRSGDLSVYWYQQSLDQGLQFLIQYYNGEERAKGNILERFSAQQFPDLHSELNLSSLELGDSALYFCASRPQTGQGYTFGSGTRLTVV.

A note on this clone: This is likely an artifact of a read error, given a far larger clone one base away. The CDR3 DNA sequence: TGCGCCAACAGGGACAGTAGCACTGAAGCTTTCTTT. It translates to CANRDSSTEAFF. The V gene is TRBV10-2, the J gene TRBJ1-1, with 7 nucleotides matching TRBD1. V shed 10 bases, J shed 4 bases, and the junction held 6 bases outside the gene matches. There are 12 residues in the CDR3. CDR1 is WSHSY and CDR2 is SAAADI in the germline V gene.

The V gene is TRBV5-8, the J gene TRBJ2-1; D is undetermined. The germline gives CDR1 SGHTS, CDR2 YDEGEE. Trimming cost V 4 bases and J 8 bases, with 16 bases left between them. The CDR3 is 14 residues long. DNA of the CDR3: TGTGCCAGCAGCCCCGGCTGGGGTATCGATGAGCAGTTCTTC. This gives the protein CASSPGWGIDEQFF.

The chain is built from TRBV20-1 and TRBJ2-7, with D perhaps TRBD2 (5 bases). Germline CDR1 DFQATT, CDR2 SNEGSKA (reference sequence). This CDR3 is 11 amino acids long. CDR3 loop: CRGGGAYEQYF. The DNA of the CDR3 is TGCAGAGGAGGCGGAGCCTACGAGCAGTACTTC.

The chain links TRBV6-7 to TRBJ1-2; TRBD1 aligns across 10 bases. TRBV6-7 is identified as an open reading frame with a role that is uncertain. There are 13 residues in the CDR3. V lost 5 bases and J lost 7; bases outside the gene matches: 4. The CDR3 loop is CASSVTGGSGYTF. In DNA form, the CDR3 reads TGTGCCAGCAGTGTGACAGGGGGCAGTGGCTACACCTTC.

The chain's CDR3 is CASSPAGQGANQPQHF. DNA of the CDR3: TGTGCCAGTAGTCCCGCGGGACAGGGCGCCAATCAGCCCCAGCATTTT. The chain carries TRBV19 and TRBJ1-5; 9 positions match TRBD1. CDR1 and CDR2 from the germline V gene are LNHDA and SQIVND (reference sequence). Unmatched junction bases numbered 8, after V lost 5 bases and J lost 3 bases. CDR3 size: 16 residues. Combining the CDR3 with reference TRBV19 and TRBJ1-5 gives the whole variable domain DGGITQSPKYLFRKEGQNVTLSCEQNLNHDAMYWYRQDPGQGLRLIYYSQIVNDFQKGDIAEGYSVSREKKESFPLTVTSAQKNPTAFYLCASSPAGQGANQPQHFGDGTRLSIL.

V and J are TRBV9 and TRBJ2-1, with D tentatively TRBD1 (5 bases). CDR3 size: 15 residues. Germline CDR1 SGDLS, CDR2 YYNGEE. V was clipped by 4 bases and J by 4 bases, with 15 bases between them. The CDR3 protein is CASSPIGAFYNEQFF. DNA for the CDR3: TGTGCCAGCAGCCCGATAGGGGCCTTTTACAATGAGCAGTTCTTC.